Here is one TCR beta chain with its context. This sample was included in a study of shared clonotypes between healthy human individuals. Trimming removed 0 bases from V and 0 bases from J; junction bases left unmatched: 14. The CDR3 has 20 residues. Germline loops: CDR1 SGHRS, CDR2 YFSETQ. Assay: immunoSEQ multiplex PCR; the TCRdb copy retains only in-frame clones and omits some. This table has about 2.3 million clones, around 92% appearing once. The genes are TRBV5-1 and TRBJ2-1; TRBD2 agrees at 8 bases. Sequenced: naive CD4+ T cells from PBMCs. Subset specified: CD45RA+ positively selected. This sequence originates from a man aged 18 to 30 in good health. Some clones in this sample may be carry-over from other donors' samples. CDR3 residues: CASSLEGRLAGFGSYNEQFF. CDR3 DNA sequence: TGCGCCAGCAGCTTGGAAGGGCGCCTAGCGGGCTTTGGCTCCTACAATGAGCAGTTCTTC.